Listed below are T cell receptor beta chains from one sample, sequenced in a study of T cell responses to AZD1222 COVID-19 vaccine. Using immunoSEQ multiplex PCR, the repertoire was profiled, and TCRdb retains in-frame clones only, with some absent. The data show 120,000 or so clones, 89% seen once. The material was peripheral blood, obtained on day 0 of AZD1222 vaccination. These receptors were taken from an adult in good health. Both conserved end residues are part of each CDR3. A D gene is named only where the DNA matches it firmly. A clone size is listed for some rows: how often the clone was seen (once, few, many), or a class if it is expanded.

cdr3_length: 16
v_call: TRBV30
clone_size: -
j_call: TRBJ1-6
d_call: -
cdr3_nt: TGTGCCTGGATTCGGGACGGGAGCTCCTATAATTCACCCCTCCACTTT
cdr3_aa: CAWIRDGSSYNSPLHF

cdr3_length: 15
v_call: TRBV28
clone_size: -
j_call: TRBJ2-1
d_call: -
cdr3_nt: TGTGCCAGCACCATCAGGCGGGGGCTATACAATGAGCAGTTCTTC
cdr3_aa: CASTIRRGLYNEQFF

cdr3_length: 14
v_call: TRBV23-1
clone_size: once
j_call: TRBJ1-1
d_call: -
cdr3_nt: TGCGCCAGCAGCTGTGAGGGCCTGAACACTGAAGCTTTCTTT
cdr3_aa: CASSCEGLNTEAFF

cdr3_length: 11
v_call: TRBV28
clone_size: -
j_call: TRBJ1-6
d_call: -
cdr3_nt: TGTGCCAGCAGTTTTGGTTCACCCCTCCACTTT
cdr3_aa: CASSFGSPLHF

cdr3_length: 12
v_call: TRBV12-3/TRBV12-4
clone_size: -
j_call: TRBJ2-7
d_call: -
cdr3_nt: TGTGCCAGCAGTTACTCCAGAGGCGAGCAGTACTTC
cdr3_aa: CASSYSRGEQYF

cdr3_length: 16
v_call: TRBV10-3
clone_size: -
j_call: TRBJ1-6
d_call: -
cdr3_nt: TGTGCCATCAGTGAGTCGATAGGGGCTGAGAAATCACCCCTCCACTTT
cdr3_aa: CAISESIGAEKSPLHF

cdr3_length: 15
v_call: TRBV30
clone_size: once
j_call: TRBJ1-5
d_call: TRBD1
cdr3_nt: TGTGCCTGGAGTGTAGCGGGGACAGGTTGGCAGCCCCAGCATTTT
cdr3_aa: CAWSVAGTGWQPQHF

cdr3_length: 17
v_call: TRBV27
clone_size: -
j_call: TRBJ1-1
d_call: -
cdr3_nt: TGTGCCAGCAGCTCGAAGCCCCCGGGGGCGGTGGAGACTGAAGCTTTCTTT
cdr3_aa: CASSSKPPGAVETEAFF

cdr3_length: 14
v_call: TRBV14
clone_size: once
j_call: TRBJ2-2
d_call: -
cdr3_nt: TGTGCCAGCAGCCAAGGGCTGAACACCGGGGAGCTGTTTTTT
cdr3_aa: CASSQGLNTGELFF

cdr3_length: 15
v_call: TRBV9
clone_size: -
j_call: TRBJ2-5
d_call: -
cdr3_nt: TGTGCCAGCAGCCCATCTGCGCACGATCAAGAGACCCAGTACTTC
cdr3_aa: CASSPSAHDQETQYF

cdr3_length: 13
v_call: TRBV10-3
clone_size: -
j_call: TRBJ1-2
d_call: -
cdr3_nt: TGTGCCATCAGTGACTGGGAGGGTTATGGCTACACCTTC
cdr3_aa: CAISDWEGYGYTF

cdr3_length: 12
v_call: TRBV5-6
clone_size: -
j_call: TRBJ2-5
d_call: -
cdr3_nt: TGTGCCAGCAGCTTGGAGCCGGGGGCCCAGTACTTC
cdr3_aa: CASSLEPGAQYF

cdr3_length: 18
v_call: TRBV5-4
clone_size: -
j_call: TRBJ2-3
d_call: TRBD2
cdr3_nt: TGTGCCAGCAGCTTGGAAACGGCTAGCGGGAGGGCCAAAGATACGCAGTATTTT
cdr3_aa: CASSLETASGRAKDTQYF

cdr3_length: 13
v_call: TRBV12-3/TRBV12-4
clone_size: -
j_call: TRBJ2-3
d_call: -
cdr3_nt: TGTGCCAGCAGCTCGGGCAGCACAGATACGCAGTATTTT
cdr3_aa: CASSSGSTDTQYF

cdr3_length: 14
v_call: TRBV5-1
clone_size: -
j_call: TRBJ2-5
d_call: TRBD1
cdr3_nt: TGCGCCAGCAGCTTAGGACAGGGGGGAGAGACCCAGTACTTC
cdr3_aa: CASSLGQGGETQYF

cdr3_length: 14
v_call: TRBV19
clone_size: -
j_call: TRBJ2-3
d_call: -
cdr3_nt: TGTGCCAGTAGCGGGGGCACTAGCACAGATACGCAGTATTTT
cdr3_aa: CASSGGTSTDTQYF

cdr3_length: 15
v_call: TRBV18
clone_size: once
j_call: TRBJ1-2
d_call: TRBD1
cdr3_nt: TGTGCCAGCTCACCTCCGGGACAGGTTGGCCATGGCTACACCTTC
cdr3_aa: CASSPPGQVGHGYTF

cdr3_length: 14
v_call: TRBV5-1
clone_size: -
j_call: TRBJ2-5
d_call: -
cdr3_nt: TGCGCCAGCAGCGGGAGCGGAGGCCAAGAGACCCAGTACTTC
cdr3_aa: CASSGSGGQETQYF

cdr3_length: 13
v_call: TRBV12-3/TRBV12-4
clone_size: -
j_call: TRBJ1-5
d_call: -
cdr3_nt: TGTGCCAGCAGTTTATTTAGCAATCAGCCCCAGCATTTT
cdr3_aa: CASSLFSNQPQHF

cdr3_length: 16
v_call: TRBV7-2
clone_size: once
j_call: TRBJ1-6
d_call: -
cdr3_nt: TGTGCCAGCAGCTACGGAGGGTCTGCCTATAATTCACCCCTCCACTTT
cdr3_aa: CASSYGGSAYNSPLHF

cdr3_length: 15
v_call: TRBV7-9
clone_size: -
j_call: TRBJ2-7
d_call: -
cdr3_nt: TGTGCCAGCAGTACTACTGGGGTGGGGCTCTACGAGCAGTACTTC
cdr3_aa: CASSTTGVGLYEQYF

cdr3_length: 16
v_call: TRBV5-1
clone_size: -
j_call: TRBJ2-1
d_call: TRBD1
cdr3_nt: TGCGCCAGCAGCTTGGCCATAGGACAGGGCGTCAATGAGCAGTTCTTC
cdr3_aa: CASSLAIGQGVNEQFF

cdr3_length: 12
v_call: TRBV2
clone_size: -
j_call: TRBJ1-2
d_call: -
cdr3_nt: TGTGCCAGCAGCCCGAGTAACTATGGCTACACCTTC
cdr3_aa: CASSPSNYGYTF

cdr3_length: 16
v_call: TRBV5-1
clone_size: -
j_call: TRBJ2-1
d_call: -
cdr3_nt: TGCGCCAGCAGCTTGACTGGGCGTAGCTCCTACAATGAGCAGTTCTTC
cdr3_aa: CASSLTGRSSYNEQFF

cdr3_length: 15
v_call: TRBV9
clone_size: -
j_call: TRBJ2-1
d_call: -
cdr3_nt: TGTGCCAGCAGGCAAGACGGGGGAACAAGGAATGAGCAGTTCTTC
cdr3_aa: CASRQDGGTRNEQFF

cdr3_length: 14
v_call: TRBV27
clone_size: -
j_call: TRBJ2-3
d_call: -
cdr3_nt: TGTGCCAGCAGTTTAGAACGGAACACAGATACGCAGTATTTT
cdr3_aa: CASSLERNTDTQYF

cdr3_length: 17
v_call: TRBV24-1
clone_size: -
j_call: TRBJ2-5
d_call: TRBD2
cdr3_nt: TGTGCCACCAGTGATTTCCCAGCGGGGGGCGCCCAAGAGACCCAGTACTTC
cdr3_aa: CATSDFPAGGAQETQYF

cdr3_length: 15
v_call: TRBV6-1
clone_size: -
j_call: TRBJ2-5
d_call: TRBD1
cdr3_nt: TGTGCCAGCAGTGAAGGACAGGGGGCTAAAGAGACCCAGTACTTC
cdr3_aa: CASSEGQGAKETQYF

cdr3_length: 15
v_call: TRBV6-5
clone_size: -
j_call: TRBJ2-1
d_call: -
cdr3_nt: TGTGCCAGCAGTTATGGGTCGGGCGGGTCTAATGAGCAGTTCTTC
cdr3_aa: CASSYGSGGSNEQFF

cdr3_length: 16
v_call: TRBV7-9
clone_size: -
j_call: TRBJ2-7
d_call: -
cdr3_nt: TGTGCCAGCAGCTTAGCTCGGGACTGGAGTACCCACGAGCAGTACTTC
cdr3_aa: CASSLARDWSTHEQYF

cdr3_length: 15
v_call: TRBV6-5
clone_size: few
j_call: TRBJ2-1
d_call: TRBD2
cdr3_nt: TGTGCCAGCAGTTACTCAAGCGGGGGGGCCAATGAGCAGTTCTTC
cdr3_aa: CASSYSSGGANEQFF

cdr3_length: 13
v_call: TRBV15
clone_size: -
j_call: TRBJ1-1
d_call: -
cdr3_nt: TGTGCCACCAGCAGAGAAGGGAACACTGAAGCTTTCTTT
cdr3_aa: CATSREGNTEAFF

cdr3_length: 14
v_call: TRBV19
clone_size: -
j_call: TRBJ2-7
d_call: TRBD2
cdr3_nt: TGTGCCAGTAAGGAGGCTAGCGGGAGCTACGAGCAGTACTTC
cdr3_aa: CASKEASGSYEQYF

cdr3_length: 14
v_call: TRBV6-2/TRBV6-3
clone_size: once
j_call: TRBJ1-1
d_call: TRBD1
cdr3_nt: TGTGCCAGCAGCCGACTGGTCAGGGGGGGCCAAGCTTTCTTT
cdr3_aa: CASSRLVRGGQAFF

cdr3_length: 16
v_call: TRBV19
clone_size: -
j_call: TRBJ2-7
d_call: TRBD2
cdr3_nt: TGTGCCAGTAGTACGGGGGGTTGGCGGGAGTCCCACGAGCAGTACTTC
cdr3_aa: CASSTGGWRESHEQYF

cdr3_length: 14
v_call: TRBV19
clone_size: -
j_call: TRBJ2-2
d_call: -
cdr3_nt: TGTGCCAGTAGTATAATGCAGGACACCGGGGAGCTGTTTTTT
cdr3_aa: CASSIMQDTGELFF

cdr3_length: 16
v_call: TRBV5-1
clone_size: -
j_call: TRBJ2-7
d_call: -
cdr3_nt: TGCGCCAGCAGCTCCAGCTTCGGGACGGGTCTCTACGAGCAGTACTTC
cdr3_aa: CASSSSFGTGLYEQYF

cdr3_length: 15
v_call: TRBV6-5
clone_size: -
j_call: TRBJ2-7
d_call: TRBD2
cdr3_nt: TGTGCCAGCAGTTACCACGGGACTAGCGGCTACGAGCAGTACTTC
cdr3_aa: CASSYHGTSGYEQYF

cdr3_length: 16
v_call: TRBV28
clone_size: -
j_call: TRBJ1-4
d_call: -
cdr3_nt: TGTGCCATCGAGTCGGGTCTTTCCGAAATGAATGAAAAACTGTTTTTT
cdr3_aa: CAIESGLSEMNEKLFF

cdr3_length: 15
v_call: TRBV27
clone_size: -
j_call: TRBJ2-1
d_call: TRBD2
cdr3_nt: TGTGCCAGCAGTGGGAGACTAGCGGGTCTCAATGAGCAGTTCTTC
cdr3_aa: CASSGRLAGLNEQFF

cdr3_length: 14
v_call: TRBV6-5
clone_size: few
j_call: TRBJ2-7
d_call: -
cdr3_nt: TGTGCCAGCAGTCCTCGAGACAGAACCTACGAGCAGTACTTC
cdr3_aa: CASSPRDRTYEQYF

cdr3_length: 15
v_call: TRBV6-1
clone_size: -
j_call: TRBJ1-6
d_call: -
cdr3_nt: TGTGCCAGCAGTGGGCGGGGACCCTATAATTCACCCCTCCACTTT
cdr3_aa: CASSGRGPYNSPLHF

cdr3_length: 18
v_call: TRBV5-1
clone_size: few
j_call: TRBJ2-1
d_call: -
cdr3_nt: TGCGCCAGCAGCTTGCCCTCAGGTTGGGGAAGCTCCTACAATGAGCAGTTCTTC
cdr3_aa: CASSLPSGWGSSYNEQFF

cdr3_length: 12
v_call: TRBV6-5
clone_size: -
j_call: TRBJ1-6
d_call: -
cdr3_nt: TGTGCCAGCAGGGGCCTTGATTCACCCCTCCACTTT
cdr3_aa: CASRGLDSPLHF